Following are 10 T cell receptor beta chains from one sample sequenced in a study of molecular identifiers for immune sequencing clone quantification. TCRdb re-called the PCR reads with MiXCR, one entry per CDR3 protein. Of hundreds of thousands of distinct CDR3 sequences listed, about 22% are singletons. Sequenced: naive CD8+ T cells from blood, with Jurkat cell RNA spiked in. Noted subset: FACS-sorted CD8+CD4-CCR7+CD45RA+ naive T cells. These receptor sequences come from a human donor in good health. Some libraries in this study had Jurkat cell RNA spiked in.

Regarding this clonotype: A much larger clonotype is one base distant, so this may be a read error. J is TRBJ2-5 and V is TRBV14; tentative D call: TRBD1 (6 bases). Germline assignment: CDR1 SGHDN and CDR2 FVKESK. The CDR3 sequence is 17 residues long. The V end lost 7 bases, the J end lost 0 bases, and 21 bases lay between the germline ends. This CDR3 reads CASNQTGTLPYQETQYF. The CDR3 region has the DNA TGTGCCAGCAACCAGACGGGGACACTCCCGTACCAAGAGACCCAGTACTTC.

Only a few counts were recorded for this clonotype. The chain couples TRBV5-3 to TRBJ1-2; possibly TRBD1 for D (6 bases). TRBV5-3 is an open reading frame whose function is uncertain. The V and J ends lost 8 bases and 7 bases respectively, with 21 bases between them. The CDR3 spans 14 residues. The CDR3 loop is CASGLDWTAVGYTF. The CDR3 DNA is TGTGCCAGCGGCTTGGATTGGACAGCTGTTGGCTACACCTTC.

The chain combines TRBV6-5 with TRBJ1-1; D is uncertain. CDR3 length equals 14 residues. Germline CDR1 is MNHEY and CDR2 is SVGAGI. Trimming removed 3 bases from V and 3 bases from J, with 11 bases in between. CDR3: CASSYYIGDTEAFF. The CDR3 DNA sequence: TGTGCCAGCAGTTATTACATTGGGGACACTGAAGCTTTCTTT.

Note on this clonotype: This may be a read error, as it is one base from a much larger clone. The chain combines TRBV30 with TRBJ2-7, with TRBD2 as a possible D gene (5 bases). This CDR3 has 13 residues. CDR1 is GTSNPN and CDR2 is SVGIG in the germline V gene (reference sequence). This CDR3 reads CARSSGSGYEQYF. CDR3 nucleotide sequence: TGTGCCAGGAGTTCGGGGTCTGGATACGAGCAGTACTTC.

This clonotype has more than one count but fewer than ten. Just one base apart from a much larger clone, this may be a read error. The V gene is TRBV7-9, the J gene TRBJ2-1; D not certain. Germline-derived CDR1 and CDR2 are SEHNR and FQNEAQ (reference sequence). The CDR3 totals 13 residues. CDR3 loop: CASTWPNYNEQLF. The CDR3 DNA sequence: TGTGCCAGCACCTGGCCTAACTACAATGAGCAGCTCTTC.

This clonotype occurred many times. The gene calls are TRBV27 and TRBJ2-3, with 8 nucleotides matching TRBD1. This CDR3 region has 11 residues. Germline V gene lookup returns CDR1 MNHEY and CDR2 SMNVEV (reference sequence). The J segment lost 11 bases and the V segment lost 5 bases, leaving 3 bases of the junction unmatched. CDR3 coding DNA: TGTGCCAGCAGTCATGGGACAGGGCAGTATTTT. The encoded protein is CASSHGTGQYF.

On this clonotype itself: Given a much more abundant clone one base away, this may be a read error. This chain uses TRBV4-1 with TRBJ1-1; D gene unclear. The germline CDR1 and CDR2 sequences are MGHRA and YSYEKL. The CDR3 extends over 15 amino acids. CDR3 residues: CASSQDDNMNTGAFF. CDR3 nucleotides: TGCGCCAGCAGCCAAGATGACAACATGAACACTGGAGCTTTCTTT.

The rearrangement uses TRBV29-1 and TRBJ2-7; possibly TRBD2 for D (6 bases). Between the trimmed V and J ends, which lost 0 bases and 2 bases, there was a span of 11 bases. This CDR3 comprises 14 residues. Per germline, CDR1 SQVTM and CDR2 ANQGSEA. CDR3 region: CSVEDQEGPYEQYF. The CDR3 DNA reads as TGCAGCGTTGAAGATCAGGAGGGCCCCTACGAGCAGTACTTC.

A remark on this clonotype: The junction does not match germline at one end; this may be a read error. The chain joins TRBV7-8 to TRBJ2-3, with D maybe TRBD2 (5 bases). The CDR3 loop spans 15 amino acids. Germline-derived CDR1 and CDR2 are SGHVS and FQNEAQ. The DNA of the CDR3 is TGTGCCAGCAGCTTAACGGGATATCCCACAGATACGCGGTATTTT. Translating it yields CASSLTGYPTDTRYF.

This clonotype showed up many times. V gene TRBV5-6 combines with J gene TRBJ2-5, with D hard to call. Germline V gene sequence: CDR1 SGHDT, CDR2 YYEEEE. V was shortened by 0 bases and J by 7 bases, with 10 bases between the two germline ends. The CDR3 has 13 residues. CDR3 coding DNA: TGTGCCAGCAGCTTGGTCGTGCCCGGGACCCAGTACTTC. This gives the protein CASSLVVPGTQYF.